What follows describes a single T cell receptor beta chain. These data come from a study of blood T cell repertoires in COVID-19. Across the whole study: COVID-19 samples collected from the United States, Italy and Spain covered acute and convalescent phases. T cells, B-cell-depleted T cells, or PBMCs provided the cDNA or gDNA that served as material.

This CDR3 is 16 amino acids long. V lost 0 bases and J lost 7, with 15 bases in between. Per germline, CDR1 LGHNA and CDR2 YNFKEQ. Clones were read by immunoSEQ multiplex PCR, and TCRdb kept only the in-frame ones, dropping some. The table has over 150,000 clones, 70% to 85% seen once; the top ten hold approximately 0.63%. J is TRBJ1-4 and V is TRBV4-2; D gene ambiguous. The sequence came from a man aged 60-69 years with COVID-19, enrolled during active disease. The specimen sequenced was peripheral blood. The CDR3 spells CASSQDKTGGSEKLFF. The CDR3 DNA is TGTGCCAGCAGCCAAGACAAGACCGGAGGGAGTGAAAAACTGTTTTTT.